One and the same sample provided the 8 T cell receptor beta chains below, sequenced in a study of cytomegalovirus exposure and HLA in healthy donors. PCR primers comprised 60 Vbeta and 13 Jbeta primers. The assay was immunoSEQ multiplex PCR, and TCRdb's table has in-frame clones only and misses some. The sample contains around 100,000 clones, roughly 79% of which appear only once. Sequenced: PBMCs. Source of these receptors: a man between 60 and 75 years old in good health and CMV-seropositive.

CDR3 sequence (DNA): TGTGCCAGCACCGACCCGGGAAGGGCGAGCACTGAAGCTTTCTTT. This encodes CASTDPGRASTEAFF. The J gene is TRBJ1-1, the V gene TRBV6-1, with D unresolved. Trimming shortened V by 7 bases and J by 4 bases, and 19 bases separated the two germline ends. Germline lookup yields CDR1 MNHNS and CDR2 SASEGT. The length of the CDR3 is 15 residues.

The chain is built from TRBV5-5 and TRBJ2-3; TRBD2 matches 11 bases. CDR3 length: 16 residues. Per germline, CDR1 SGHKS and CDR2 YYEKEE (reference sequence). The ends lost 3 bases at V and 5 bases at J; junction bases unmatched: 8. This CDR3 reads CASSSLAGGLLDTQYF. In DNA form, the CDR3 reads TGTGCCAGCAGCTCATTAGCGGGGGGGCTCCTAGATACGCAGTATTTT.

DNA for the CDR3: TGTGCCAGCTCTCGGGACATCTACGAGCAGTACTTC. As protein: CASSRDIYEQYF. This rearrangement joins TRBV18 to TRBJ2-7, with D tentatively TRBD1 (6 bases). V gave up 6 bases and J gave up 3 bases, with 9 bases separating them. Germline loops: CDR1 KGHSH, CDR2 LQKENI. This CDR3 has 12 amino acids.

The chain recombines TRBV18 with TRBJ1-1; D might be TRBD1 (5 bases). CDR1 is KGHSH and CDR2 is LQKENI in the germline V gene. The V gene lost 3 bases and the J gene lost 1 base, with 12 bases spanning the gap. CDR3 size: 15 residues. The CDR3 here is CASSPSTGRNTEAFF. CDR3 coding DNA: TGTGCCAGCTCACCCTCTACAGGCAGGAACACTGAAGCTTTCTTT.

This sequence joins TRBV4-1 and TRBJ2-4; 13 bases match TRBD2. Germline V lookup: CDR1 MGHRA, CDR2 YSYEKL. The V segment lost 0 bases and the J segment 8 bases; nucleotides outside the gene matches: 10. CDR3 length: 18 amino acids. The CDR3 coding sequence is TGCGCCAGCAGCCAAGATACTAGCGGGGGGGCCGAGGATGACATTCAGTACTTC. Translating it yields CASSQDTSGGAEDDIQYF.

The V gene is TRBV29-1, the J gene TRBJ2-7; TRBD1 is a possible D gene (5 bases). V was pared by 1 base and J by 2 bases, with 9 bases between. The CDR3 runs to 13 residues. Germline CDR1 reads SQVTM; CDR2 reads ANQGSEA. CDR3 nucleotide sequence: TGCAGCGTTGAAGGGCAGGGAACCTACGAGCAGTACTTC. The encoded protein is CSVEGQGTYEQYF.

The chain recombines TRBV5-8 with TRBJ2-1; TRBD1 is a possible D gene (6 bases). The CDR3 extends over 16 amino acids. Per the germline V gene, CDR1 is SGHTS and CDR2 is YDEGEE. The V end was cut by 4 bases, the J end by 8 bases, with 22 bases between. CDR3 coding DNA: TGTGCCAGCAGCCCTGGGAAGGGGGTTAGGATCGATGAGCAGTTCTTC. It translates to CASSPGKGVRIDEQFF.

The chain joins TRBV19 to TRBJ2-7, with 10 bases fitting TRBD1. Losses at the gene ends were 3 bases for V and 2 bases for J; bases not matched to a gene: 4. Germline CDR1 and CDR2: LNHDA and SQIVND (reference sequence). CDR3 length: 15 amino acids. The CDR3 coding sequence is TGTGCCAGTAGTATGATCGGGACAGGGGCCTACGAGCAGTACTTC. It is translated as CASSMIGTGAYEQYF.